This T cell receptor beta chain came from a study of blood T cell repertoires in COVID-19. The overall study: COVID-19 samples, acute and convalescent, were from the United States, Italy and Spain. The cDNA or gDNA used as material had been derived from T cells, B-cell-depleted T cells, or PBMCs.

Germline CDR1 reads SNHLY; CDR2 reads FYNNEI. Trimming took 10 bases from V and 9 from J, leaving 22 bases between them. This CDR3 contains 15 residues. Clones were sequenced by immunoSEQ multiplex PCR, and TCRdb holds only the in-frame ones, with some missing. The table includes under 150,000 clones, 84% detected once. The sample comprised peripheral blood. The V call is TRBV2, the J call TRBJ1-6; tentatively, D is TRBD1 (6 bases). This clonotype originated in a human donor in a cohort sampled during active COVID-19. CDR3 loop: CATDRSGGSGSPLHF. CDR3 DNA sequence: TGTGCCACCGACCGGAGTGGGGGCAGCGGTTCACCCCTCCACTTT.